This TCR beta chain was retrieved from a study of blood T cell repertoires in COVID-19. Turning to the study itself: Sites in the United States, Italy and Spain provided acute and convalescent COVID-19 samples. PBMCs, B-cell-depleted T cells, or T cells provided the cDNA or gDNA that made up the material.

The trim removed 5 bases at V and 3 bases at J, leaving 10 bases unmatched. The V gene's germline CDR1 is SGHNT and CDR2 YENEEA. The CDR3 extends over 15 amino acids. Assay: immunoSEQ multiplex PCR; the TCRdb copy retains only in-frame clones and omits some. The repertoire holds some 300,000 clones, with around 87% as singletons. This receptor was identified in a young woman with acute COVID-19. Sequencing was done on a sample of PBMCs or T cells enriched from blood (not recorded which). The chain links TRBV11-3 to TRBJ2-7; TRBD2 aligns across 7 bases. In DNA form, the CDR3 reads TGTGCCAGCAGCGCAGGACGCGGGAGCTACTACGAGCAGTACTTC. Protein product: CASSAGRGSYYEQYF. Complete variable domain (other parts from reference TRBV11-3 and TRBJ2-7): EAGVVQSPRYKIIEKKQPVAFWCNPISGHNTLYWYLQNLGQGPELLIRYENEEAVDDSQLPKDRFSAERLKGVDSTLKIQPAELGDSAVYLCASSAGRGSYYEQYFGPGTRLTVT.